These T cell receptor beta chains were read from a single sample in a study of tumor-infiltrating lymphocytes in primary liver carcinoma. TCRdb analysed the multiplex PCR reads with MiXCR anew, one entry per CDR3 protein. The sample lists 50,000 to 70,000 distinct CDR3 sequences; 55% to 75% were seen once. Sample: liver tumor tissue from sampling region 2. These receptors all stem from a man aged 40-50 years with primary liver carcinoma and hepatitis B virus infection. Each CDR3 is given with its conserved first and last residue. Each record gives: J gene, V gene, clone size, D gene, CDR3 protein, CDR3 DNA. A D gene is named only where the DNA matches it firmly. Where a row states a size, it is once, few, many or the class of an expanded clone; other rows omit it.

j_call: TRBJ1-5
v_call: TRBV11-2
clone_size: .
d_call: .
cdr3_aa: CTSSLEMGGNQLQHF
cdr3_nt: TGTACCAGCAGCTTAGAGATGGGGGGCAATCAGCTCCAGCATTTT

j_call: TRBJ2-5
v_call: TRBV11-2
clone_size: once
d_call: TRBD2
cdr3_aa: CASSSARLALGKKETQYF
cdr3_nt: TGTGCCAGCAGCTCAGCGAGACTAGCCCTGGGAAAAAAAGAAACTCAGTACTTT

j_call: TRBJ2-7
v_call: TRBV6-6
clone_size: .
d_call: .
cdr3_aa: CASSYTGRGTLEQYF
cdr3_nt: TGTGCCAGCAGTTACACAGGACGGGGGACGCTCGAGCAGTACTTC

j_call: TRBJ2-7
v_call: TRBV5-1
clone_size: many
d_call: .
cdr3_aa: CASSFRPHDNYEQYF
cdr3_nt: TGCGCCAGCAGCTTCCGACCCCACGATAACTACGAGCAGTACTTC

j_call: TRBJ1-3
v_call: TRBV4-1
clone_size: .
d_call: .
cdr3_aa: CVSSQSDTIYF
cdr3_nt: TGTGTCAGCAGCCAATCGGACACCATATATTTT

j_call: TRBJ2-7
v_call: TRBV5-1
clone_size: once
d_call: TRBD2
cdr3_aa: CASTTTSGISYEQYF
cdr3_nt: TGTGCCAGCACCACGACTAGCGGGATCTCCTACGAGCAGTACTTC

j_call: TRBJ2-5
v_call: TRBV11-2
clone_size: .
d_call: TRBD2
cdr3_aa: CASSLVPVSGQETQYF
cdr3_nt: TGTGCCAGCAGCTTAGTCCCGGTTAGCGGGCAAGAGACCCAGTACTTC

j_call: TRBJ2-7
v_call: TRBV4-1
clone_size: .
d_call: TRBD2
cdr3_aa: CASTPGTSGAYKHYF
cdr3_nt: TGCGCCAGCACGCCGGGGACTAGCGGGGCCTACAAGCACTACTTC

j_call: TRBJ2-3
v_call: TRBV6-2/TRBV6-3
clone_size: many
d_call: TRBD2
cdr3_aa: CASGRLARVQDTQYF
cdr3_nt: TGTGCCAGCGGTAGACTAGCGAGAGTCCAAGATACGCAGTATTTT

j_call: TRBJ1-6
v_call: TRBV12-3/TRBV12-4
clone_size: .
d_call: .
cdr3_aa: CASSSRGVAESPLHF
cdr3_nt: TGTGCCAGCAGTTCACGAGGGGTGGCAGAGTCACCCCTCCACTTT

j_call: TRBJ1-2
v_call: TRBV11-2
clone_size: .
d_call: .
cdr3_aa: CVSSLIPDANYGYTF
cdr3_nt: TGTGTCAGCAGCTTAATACCCGATGCTAACTATGGCTACACCTTC

j_call: TRBJ1-2
v_call: TRBV4-3
clone_size: .
d_call: .
cdr3_aa: CAISQAGAGRKYGYTF
cdr3_nt: TGCGCCATCAGCCAGGCAGGGGCAGGGAGGAAGTATGGCTACACCTTC

j_call: TRBJ2-5
v_call: TRBV11-2
clone_size: .
d_call: .
cdr3_aa: CGISLSRLALGKKETQYF
cdr3_nt: TGTGGCATCAGCTTATCGAGGCTAGCCCTGGGAAAAAAAGAGACCCAGTACTTC

j_call: TRBJ2-7
v_call: TRBV5-4
clone_size: many
d_call: TRBD1
cdr3_aa: CASSQDRVGEQYF
cdr3_nt: TGTGCCAGCAGCCAAGACAGGGTAGGCGAGCAGTACTTC

j_call: TRBJ2-2
v_call: TRBV4-3
clone_size: .
d_call: .
cdr3_aa: CASSQSPEGNPGEIFF
cdr3_nt: TGCGCCAGCAGCCAAAGCCCAGAAGGAAACCCCGGGGAGATATTTTTT

j_call: TRBJ2-7
v_call: TRBV4-3
clone_size: .
d_call: .
cdr3_aa: CATSQEYRSSYEQYF
cdr3_nt: TGCGCCACCAGCCAAGAATACAGGAGCTCCTACGAGCAGTACTTC

j_call: TRBJ2-4
v_call: TRBV12-3/TRBV12-4
clone_size: .
d_call: .
cdr3_aa: CVSSLWGGADIAENIEYF
cdr3_nt: TGTGTCAGCAGTTTATGGGGTGGGGCGGACATAGCCGAAAACATTGAGTACTTC

j_call: TRBJ2-7
v_call: TRBV15
clone_size: .
d_call: .
cdr3_aa: CVTSREDNYLYEQYF
cdr3_nt: TGTGTCACGAGCAGAGAGGACAATTACCTCTACGAGCAGTACTTC

j_call: TRBJ1-1
v_call: TRBV5-4
clone_size: few
d_call: TRBD1
cdr3_aa: CVSSSGGGTEAFF
cdr3_nt: TGTGTCAGCAGCTCAGGGGGAGGCACTGAAGCTTTCTTT

j_call: TRBJ1-1
v_call: TRBV11-2
clone_size: .
d_call: TRBD1
cdr3_aa: CSSSPSRGLLDTEAFF
cdr3_nt: TGTTCCAGCAGCCCATCCAGGGGGTTGCTGGACACTGAAGCTTTCTTT

j_call: TRBJ2-2
v_call: TRBV4-1
clone_size: once
d_call: .
cdr3_aa: CASSQYRRFDVFTGELFF
cdr3_nt: TGCGCCAGCAGCCAATATCGGCGCTTTGATGTGTTCACCGGGGAGCTGTTTTTT

j_call: TRBJ2-1
v_call: TRBV30
clone_size: .
d_call: .
cdr3_aa: CVCSLGGASSYNEQFF
cdr3_nt: TGTGTCTGTAGCCTAGGAGGGGCGAGCTCCTACAATGAGCAGTTCTTC

j_call: TRBJ2-7
v_call: TRBV6-1
clone_size: .
d_call: TRBD1
cdr3_aa: CVSSGQGDSYEQCF
cdr3_nt: TGTGTCAGCAGTGGACAGGGGGACTCCTACGAGCAGTGCTTC

j_call: TRBJ1-2
v_call: TRBV6-5
clone_size: .
d_call: TRBD1
cdr3_aa: CASSCQTGASYGYTF
cdr3_nt: TGTGCCAGCAGTTGCCAGACAGGGGCAAGCTATGGCTACACCTTC

j_call: TRBJ1-6
v_call: TRBV4-3
clone_size: .
d_call: TRBD1
cdr3_aa: CASSSWDRGRNSSPHF
cdr3_nt: TGCGCCAGCAGCTCCTGGGACAGGGGAAGGAATTCATCCCCCCACTTT

j_call: TRBJ2-2
v_call: TRBV11-2
clone_size: .
d_call: TRBD2
cdr3_aa: CANSSSSGANTGELFF
cdr3_nt: TGTGCCAACAGCTCTTCTAGCGGCGCGAACACCGGGGAGCTGTTTTTT

j_call: TRBJ2-7
v_call: TRBV6-2/TRBV6-3
clone_size: .
d_call: TRBD2
cdr3_aa: CASKGLREDYEQYF
cdr3_nt: TGTGCCAGCAAAGGACTACGGGAGGACTACGAGCAGTACTTC

j_call: TRBJ2-7
v_call: TRBV29-1
clone_size: .
d_call: .
cdr3_aa: CSAAWNNHEQYF
cdr3_nt: TGCAGCGCGGCTTGGAATAATCACGAGCAGTACTTC

j_call: TRBJ1-3
v_call: TRBV6-1
clone_size: .
d_call: .
cdr3_aa: CASSESRITTGNTIYF
cdr3_nt: TGTGCCAGCAGTGAAAGTAGGATAACGACTGGAAACACCATATATTTT

j_call: TRBJ2-3
v_call: TRBV4-2
clone_size: .
d_call: TRBD2
cdr3_aa: CASSQVVPLAGATDTQYF
cdr3_nt: TGTGCCAGCAGTCAAGTGGTGCCTCTAGCGGGAGCGACAGATACGCAGTATTTT

j_call: TRBJ2-7
v_call: TRBV12-3/TRBV12-4
clone_size: .
d_call: TRBD1
cdr3_aa: CAGKRTGVYEQYF
cdr3_nt: TGTGCCGGCAAGAGGACAGGGGTCTACGAGCAGTACTTC

j_call: TRBJ2-5
v_call: TRBV29-1
clone_size: few
d_call: .
cdr3_aa: CNGMDSGGTQYF
cdr3_nt: TGCAACGGTATGGACAGTGGAGGGACCCAGTACTTC

j_call: TRBJ2-7
v_call: TRBV7-8
clone_size: .
d_call: .
cdr3_aa: CASSVIAGSRREQYF
cdr3_nt: TGTGCCAGCAGCGTAATCGCGGGGAGCCGGAGGGAGCAGTATTTC

j_call: TRBJ1-1
v_call: TRBV29-1
clone_size: .
d_call: TRBD1
cdr3_aa: CSDAGGWGMNIEAFF
cdr3_nt: TGCAGCGATGCAGGGGGTTGGGGGATGAACATTGAAGCTTTCTTT